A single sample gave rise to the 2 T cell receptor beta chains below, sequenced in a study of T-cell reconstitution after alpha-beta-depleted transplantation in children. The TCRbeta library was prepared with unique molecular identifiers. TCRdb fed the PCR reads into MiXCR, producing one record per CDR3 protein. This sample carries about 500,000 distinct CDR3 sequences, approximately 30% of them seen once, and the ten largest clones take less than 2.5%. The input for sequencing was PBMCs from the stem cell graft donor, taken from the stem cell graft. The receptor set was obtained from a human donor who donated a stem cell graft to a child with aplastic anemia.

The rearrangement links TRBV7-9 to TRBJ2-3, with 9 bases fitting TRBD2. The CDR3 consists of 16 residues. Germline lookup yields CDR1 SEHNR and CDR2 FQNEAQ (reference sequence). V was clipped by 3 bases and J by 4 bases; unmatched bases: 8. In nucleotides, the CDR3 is TGTGCCAGCAGCTTGGGCGTAGCGGGAGCAGCAGATACGCAGTATTTT. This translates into CASSLGVAGAADTQYF.

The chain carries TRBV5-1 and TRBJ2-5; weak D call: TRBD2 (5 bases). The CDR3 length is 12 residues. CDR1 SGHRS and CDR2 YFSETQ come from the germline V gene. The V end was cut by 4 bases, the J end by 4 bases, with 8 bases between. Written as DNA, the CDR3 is TGCGCCAGCAGCGAAAGCGGAGAGACCCAGTACTTC. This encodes CASSESGETQYF.